A selection of T cell receptor beta chains follows, all from one sample in a study of CD4 T cells in relation to SARS-CoV-2 and coronaviruses. Antigens of these TCRs are unknown. Generated by immunoSEQ multiplex PCR, the TCRdb table keeps only in-frame clones and is missing some. The data contain some 45,000 clones, 82% of them singletons. Material for sequencing was naive CD4+ T cells from PBMCs, cultured in vitro. These receptors were taken from an adult with COVID-19. The CDR3 runs from the conserved cysteine through the conserved F or W. A D gene is named only where the DNA matches it firmly. Only part of the rows carry a size: once, few, many, or a class if the clone is expanded.

J: TRBJ1-4
size: NA
D: NA
V: TRBV4-2
length: 15
CDR3: CASSQDLTGVEKLFF
DNA: TGTGCCAGCAGCCAAGATCTTACGGGGGTTGAAAAACTGTTTTTT

J: TRBJ2-7
size: NA
D: TRBD1
V: TRBV6-1
length: 14
CDR3: CASNEQGARYEQYF
DNA: TGTGCCAGCAATGAACAGGGGGCGCGGTACGAGCAGTACTTC

J: TRBJ2-7
size: NA
D: TRBD1
V: TRBV6-5
length: 15
CDR3: CASSISGTENYEQYF
DNA: TGTGCCAGCAGCATCTCCGGGACAGAAAACTACGAGCAGTACTTC

J: TRBJ2-7
size: NA
D: TRBD2
V: TRBV7-9
length: 18
CDR3: CASSLWGGGRVRSYEQYF
DNA: TGTGCCAGCAGCCTCTGGGGTGGCGGGAGGGTCCGGTCCTACGAGCAGTACTTC

J: TRBJ2-1
size: once
D: NA
V: TRBV5-8
length: 13
CDR3: CASSSSTRVEQFF
DNA: TGTGCCAGCAGCTCTAGTACTAGGGTTGAGCAGTTCTTC

J: TRBJ1-2
size: few
D: NA
V: TRBV5-6
length: 16
CDR3: CASSFKDSGDMRGYTF
DNA: TGTGCCAGCAGCTTCAAGGACAGCGGTGATATGAGGGGCTACACCTTC

J: TRBJ2-1
size: NA
D: NA
V: TRBV3-1/TRBV3-2
length: 17
CDR3: CASSQSPNRDVANEQFF
DNA: TGTGCCAGCAGCCAATCACCTAACCGGGACGTTGCCAATGAGCAGTTCTTC

J: TRBJ1-2
size: NA
D: TRBD1
V: TRBV5-4
length: 14
CDR3: CASKPPGQDVGYTF
DNA: TGTGCCAGCAAACCACCGGGACAGGACGTCGGCTACACCTTC

J: TRBJ2-3
size: NA
D: NA
V: TRBV7-9
length: 16
CDR3: CASSFGHPGGTDTQYF
DNA: TGTGCCAGCAGCTTTGGACACCCCGGGGGCACAGATACGCAGTATTTT

J: TRBJ2-2
size: few
D: TRBD1
V: TRBV7-7
length: 15
CDR3: CASSPGQGPTGELFF
DNA: TGTGCCAGCAGCCCAGGACAGGGGCCCACCGGGGAGCTGTTTTTT

J: TRBJ1-1
size: few
D: NA
V: TRBV7-2
length: 13
CDR3: CASSSQPHTEAFF
DNA: TGTGCCAGCAGCTCACAGCCGCACACTGAAGCTTTCTTT

J: TRBJ2-4
size: NA
D: TRBD1
V: TRBV2
length: 13
CDR3: CASSWDRGNIQYF
DNA: TGTGCCAGCAGTTGGGACAGGGGTAACATTCAGTACTTC

J: TRBJ2-6
size: NA
D: NA
V: TRBV7-7
length: 13
CDR3: CAIHSPGANVLTF
DNA: TGTGCCATTCACAGTCCTGGGGCCAACGTCCTGACTTTC

J: TRBJ1-2
size: NA
D: TRBD1
V: TRBV7-9
length: 16
CDR3: CASSLAGGGQLYGYTF
DNA: TGTGCCAGCAGCTTAGCGGGAGGGGGACAGCTCTATGGCTACACCTTC

J: TRBJ1-4
size: once
D: NA
V: TRBV5-4
length: 13
CDR3: CASSLAGGEKLFF
DNA: TGTGCCAGCAGCTTAGCTGGGGGTGAAAAACTGTTTTTT

J: TRBJ2-3
size: NA
D: TRBD2
V: TRBV24-1
length: 16
CDR3: CATSDRTSASTDTQYF
DNA: TGTGCCACCAGTGATCGGACTAGCGCAAGCACAGATACGCAGTATTTT

J: TRBJ1-5
size: few
D: NA
V: TRBV28
length: 12
CDR3: CASTALQGPQHF
DNA: TGTGCCAGCACCGCTCTGCAGGGGCCCCAGCATTTT